The 25 T cell receptor beta chains in this list originate from one sample, sequenced in a study of cytomegalovirus exposure and HLA in healthy donors. The PCR used 60 Vbeta and 13 Jbeta primers. The table came from immunoSEQ multiplex PCR; TCRdb's copy has only in-frame clones and leaves some out. The repertoire includes some 120,000 clones, about 59% of them detected once, and just under 9.5% sits in the top ten. Sequencing was carried out using PBMCs. The origin of the receptors is a middle-aged woman in good health and CMV-seropositive.

The rearrangement uses TRBV6-5 and TRBJ2-3, with 8 bases lining up with TRBD2. This CDR3 spans 13 amino acids. With V trimmed by 6 bases and J by 5 bases, 4 bases remained unmatched. CDR1 MNHEY and CDR2 SVGAGI come from the germline V gene. The CDR3 here is CASSPGTRDTQYF. The CDR3 DNA sequence: TGTGCCAGCAGCCCCGGGACTAGAGATACGCAGTATTTT.

This clone was seen only a few times. The chain joins TRBV27 to TRBJ2-5; weak D call: TRBD2 (6 bases). V lost 6 bases, J lost 5 bases, and 22 bases lay in between. The CDR3 has 16 residues. The V gene's germline CDR1 is MNHEY and CDR2 SMNVEV (reference sequence). The CDR3 DNA reads as TGTGCCAGCAGGGCCGGGACTCCCTCCGGGTGGGAGACCCAGTACTTC. It yields the protein CASRAGTPSGWETQYF.

This rearrangement joins TRBV5-6 to TRBJ2-2, with 7 bases fitting TRBD1. The CDR3 consists of 13 residues. The V segment lost 7 bases and the J segment 5 bases; nucleotides outside the gene matches: 5. Germline CDR1 and CDR2: SGHDT and YYEEEE. The CDR3 loop is CASSTGSTGELFF. The CDR3 DNA is TGTGCCAGCTCGACAGGGAGTACCGGGGAGCTGTTTTTT.

In this sample, this clone turned up a few times. The chain has TRBV9 and TRBJ1-2, with D unresolved. Trimming left V 6 bases short and J 2 bases short, with 17 bases between. Germline V lookup: CDR1 SGDLS, CDR2 YYNGEE. This CDR3 spans 15 amino acids. In DNA form, the CDR3 reads TGTGCCAGCACACCGCCGGCAGGTCTAAACTATGGCTACACCTTC. This encodes CASTPPAGLNYGYTF.

The rearrangement joins TRBV5-3 to TRBJ2-2; weak D call: TRBD1 (6 bases). TRBV5-3 counts as an open reading frame of uncertain function. The CDR3 has 15 amino acids. Trimming cost V 3 bases and J 0 bases, with 9 bases left between them. Here the CDR3 DNA reads TGTGCCAGAAGCTACAGGGCGCCGAACACCGGGGAGCTGTTTTTT. Its protein is CARSYRAPNTGELFF.

This clone came up once. The rearrangement uses TRBV4-1 and TRBJ1-4; tentative D call: TRBD1 (5 bases). V was clipped by 2 bases and J by 5 bases, with 18 bases between them. Germline V CDR1 and CDR2: MGHRA, YSYEKL. This CDR3 comprises 17 residues. This CDR3 is CASSQSKARQLNEKLFF. CDR3 bases: TGCGCCAGCAGCCAATCTAAGGCGAGACAGCTGAATGAAAAACTGTTTTTT.

This clone came up a few times. The chain is built from TRBV4-3 and TRBJ1-1; D not certain. The germline CDR1 and CDR2 sequences are LGHNA and YSLEER. The V end was cut by 1 base, the J end by 1 base, with 7 bases between. The CDR3 has 14 residues. CDR3 protein: CASSQVQSNTEAFF. In DNA, the CDR3 is TGCGCCAGCAGCCAAGTACAGTCGAACACTGAAGCTTTCTTT.

V is TRBV11-3 and J is TRBJ2-1; D is unclear. V was shortened by 4 bases and J by 6 bases, with 4 bases between the two germline ends. CDR1 and CDR2 from the germline V gene are SGHNT and YENEEA. The CDR3 contains 11 residues. The DNA of the CDR3 is TGTGCCAGCAGCTCGGGCAATGAGCAGTTCTTC. It yields the protein CASSSGNEQFF.

This clone was seen a few times. This chain links TRBV28 with TRBJ2-4, with 9 bases identical to TRBD1. Per the germline V gene, CDR1 is MDHEN and CDR2 is SYDVKM. This CDR3 comprises 14 residues. V trimming: 7 bases; J trimming: 12 bases; junction bases outside the gene matches: 13. In DNA form, the CDR3 reads TGTGCCAGCAACCGCGGGAACAGGGGGCGTCATCAGTACTTC. Its protein product is CASNRGNRGRHQYF.

J is TRBJ2-3 and V is TRBV18, with D maybe TRBD1 (6 bases). V was cut by 2 bases and J by 2 bases, with 11 bases left in between. This CDR3 region has 15 residues. Per the germline V gene, CDR1 is KGHSH and CDR2 is LQKENI. The CDR3 bases are TGTGCCAGCTCACCAGGGGGCACGGCCACAGATACGCAGTATTTT. It specifies CASSPGGTATDTQYF.

The genes are TRBV7-9 and TRBJ1-3; a weak D match, TRBD1 (6 bases). V was cut by 5 bases and J by 3 bases, with 11 bases left in between. Germline V lookup: CDR1 SEHNR, CDR2 FQNEAQ (reference sequence). This CDR3 comprises 14 residues. The CDR3 DNA reads as TGTGCCAGCAGCCTTACAGGGTTTGGAAACACCATATATTTT. It is translated as CASSLTGFGNTIYF.

Note on this clone: The junction and the germline gene differ at one end; a read error may be behind it. The V call is TRBV7-7, the J call TRBJ1-1; D gene uncertain. The germline CDR1 and CDR2 sequences are SSHAT and FNYEAQ (reference sequence). This CDR3 is built from 13 residues. CDR3 residues: CASSLRLNTEAFF. CDR3 sequence (DNA): TGTGCTAGCAGCTTGCGGTTGAACACTGAAGCTTTCTTT.

The V call is TRBV7-9, the J call TRBJ2-1, with 8 positions matching TRBD2. V gave up 5 bases and J gave up 4 bases; unmatched junction bases: 7. The CDR3 covers 15 residues. Germline CDR1 and CDR2: SEHNR and FQNEAQ (reference sequence). CDR3 coding DNA: TGTGCCAGCAGCCCCGAGGGCGGGAGGTACAATGAGCAGTTCTTC. Its translation: CASSPEGGRYNEQFF.

The chain links TRBV19 to TRBJ2-7; 8 bases agree with TRBD1. The CDR3 runs 18 residues. The V gene's germline CDR1 is LNHDA and CDR2 SQIVND (reference sequence). J gave up 1 base and V 4 bases, and 15 bases lay outside the gene matches. CDR3 sequence reads: CASSTQATGGFMSYEQYF. DNA for the CDR3: TGTGCCAGTAGTACGCAAGCTACAGGGGGATTTATGTCCTACGAGCAGTACTTC. Combining the CDR3 with reference TRBV19 and TRBJ2-7 gives the whole variable domain DGGITQSPKYLFRKEGQNVTLSCEQNLNHDAMYWYRQDPGQGLRLIYYSQIVNDFQKGDIAEGYSVSREKKESFPLTVTSAQKNPTAFYLCASSTQATGGFMSYEQYFGPGTRLTVT.

This clone was counted a few times. V gene TRBV7-2 combines with J gene TRBJ1-5, with D tentatively TRBD1 (6 bases). The V end lost 0 bases, the J end lost 6 bases, and 12 bases lay between the germline ends. The CDR3 loop spans 15 amino acids. Germline V gene data show CDR1 as SGHTA and CDR2 as FQGNSA. Here the CDR3 DNA reads TGTGCCAGCAGCTTAGCGGGGGCCGCGGGTCAGCCCCAGCATTTT. Protein sequence: CASSLAGAAGQPQHF. Full variable domain (missing parts from reference TRBV7-2 and TRBJ1-5): GAGVSQSPSNKVTEKGKDVELRCDPISGHTALYWYRQSLGQGLEFLIYFQGNSAPDKSGLPSDRFSAERTGGSVSTLTIQRTQQEDSAVYLCASSLAGAAGQPQHFGDGTRLSIL.

This clone came up once. The rearrangement joins TRBV28 to TRBJ1-5, with 8 positions matching TRBD1. The CDR3 extends over 16 amino acids. The germline gives CDR1 MDHEN, CDR2 SYDVKM. The ends lost 5 bases at V and 1 base at J; junction bases unmatched: 7. CDR3 sequence (DNA): TGTGCCAGCAGTGAAGGACAGGGCTCCAGCAATCAGCCCCAGCATTTT. Protein product: CASSEGQGSSNQPQHF. The variable domain in full, with the rest retrieved from reference TRBV28 and TRBJ1-5, is DVKVTQSSRYLVKRTGEKVFLECVQDMDHENMFWYRQDPGLGLRLIYFSYDVKMKEKGDIPEGYSVSREKKERFSLILESASTNQTSMYLCASSEGQGSSNQPQHFGDGTRLSIL.

The rearrangement joins TRBV21-1 to TRBJ2-3; TRBD1 is the table's D call, not checked against the DNA. TRBV21-1 is noted as a pseudogene. This CDR3 has 16 residues. The CDR3 DNA reads as TGTGCCAGCACCCCACACCCGACAAGCCTCACAGATACGCAGTATTTT. Amino acid sequence: CASTPHPTSLTDTQYF.

This chain uses TRBV30 with TRBJ1-5; D is perhaps TRBD1 (5 bases). V was pared by 4 bases and J by 0 bases, with 16 bases between. The CDR3 is 16 amino acids. The germline V gene encodes CDR1 GTSNPN and CDR2 SVGIG (reference sequence). The CDR3, as DNA: TGTGCCTGGACCTGCGGGGGGTCCAATAGCAATCAGCCCCAGCATTTT. Its protein is CAWTCGGSNSNQPQHF.

J is TRBJ2-7 and V is TRBV19; 10 bases are a match to TRBD1. Germline V gives CDR1 LNHDA, CDR2 SQIVND (reference sequence). This CDR3 has 14 amino acids. The V and J ends lost 5 bases and 6 bases, in that order; junction bases with no gene match: 7. The CDR3 loop reads CASSATGTGAEQYF. In DNA, the CDR3 is TGTGCCAGTAGTGCGACCGGGACAGGGGCCGAGCAGTACTTC.

This clone was counted between two and nine times. This chain uses TRBV5-6 with TRBJ2-7; D call uncertain. CDR1 and CDR2 (germline): SGHDT, YYEEEE. The CDR3 consists of 16 residues. Trimming removed 5 bases from V and 3 bases from J, with 21 bases in between. CDR3 residues: CASSIKSAYLNYEQYF. In DNA, the CDR3 is TGTGCCAGCAGTATTAAGTCCGCCTATCTTAACTACGAGCAGTACTTC.

The chain carries TRBV27 and TRBJ2-7, with D tentatively TRBD1 (5 bases). The CDR3 has 12 amino acids. Germline V lookup: CDR1 MNHEY, CDR2 SMNVEV (reference sequence). The V end lost 5 bases, the J end lost 5 bases, and 10 bases lay between the germline ends. The CDR3 nucleotides read TGTGCCAGCAGTACAAGGGGTCACGAGCAGTACTTC. Translated: CASSTRGHEQYF.

This clone has only a few counts. CDR3 nucleotides: TGTGCCAGCAGCTCCCCAGGCGGGATCACCGGGGAGCTGTTTTTT. Its protein is CASSSPGGITGELFF. This chain links TRBV9 with TRBJ2-2; D is possibly TRBD2 (6 bases). Trimming shortened V by 4 bases and J by 4 bases, and 14 bases separated the two germline ends. There are 15 residues in the CDR3. The germline V gene has CDR1 SGDLS and CDR2 YYNGEE. The full variable domain, completed using reference TRBV9 and TRBJ2-2, is DSGVTQTPKHLITATGQRVTLRCSPRSGDLSVYWYQQSLDQGLQFLIQYYNGEERAKGNILERFSAQQFPDLHSELNLSSLELGDSALYFCASSSPGGITGELFFGEGSRLTVL.

CDR3 protein: CASSPPGRFNYGYTF. The CDR3 region has the DNA TGTGCCAGCAGCCCACCAGGCAGGTTCAACTATGGCTACACCTTC. The chain links TRBV21-1 to TRBJ1-2; the D call of TRBD1 is as the table states it, not checked on the DNA. TRBV21-1 is annotated as a pseudogene. CDR3 length: 15 residues.

V and J are TRBV6-6 and TRBJ2-5, with TRBD2 matching 7 bases. The CDR3 sequence is 15 residues long. V was clipped by 9 bases and J by 5 bases; unmatched bases: 15. CDR1 and CDR2 from the germline V gene are MNHNY and SVGAGI (reference sequence). CDR3 sequence (DNA): TGTGCCAGACAGGCCCCCAGGCGGGAGCGGGAGACCCAGTACTTC. As protein: CARQAPRRERETQYF.

The chain recombines TRBV27 with TRBJ2-7; 7 bases are a match to TRBD2. The CDR3 has 13 amino acids. Trimming cost V 3 bases and J 3 bases; bases outside gene matches: 2. Germline V gene lookup returns CDR1 MNHEY and CDR2 SMNVEV (reference sequence). DNA for the CDR3: TGTGCCAGCAGTTTCTCGGGGGGCTACGAGCAGTACTTC. Its protein product is CASSFSGGYEQYF.